This T cell receptor (beta chain) emerged from a study of T cell repertoires in cytomegalovirus infection. As for the study in general: Matching HLA type and CMV infection were both indicated by public TCR beta signatures.

This clonotype was detected ten times or more. Its antigen remains unknown. Overall study findings and caveats: HLA-C-restricted CMV clonotypes gave the most frequent clonotype in two of eight donors. People with CMV and the relevant HLA were identified by cumulative public TCR beta family frequency.

CDR3 length: 14 amino acids. V was shortened by 4 bases and J by 2 bases, with 12 bases between the two germline ends. CDR1 and CDR2 (germline): SGHTA, FQGNSA. TCRdb ran MiXCR on the reads and lists one entry per CDR3 protein. This table has 250,000 to 300,000 distinct CDR3 sequences, 15% to 20% appearing once. The receptor's source is a human donor in good health (CMV status not recorded). Some clones in this sample may be carry-over from other donors' samples. The rearrangement joins TRBV7-2 to TRBJ2-7, with a possible D match to TRBD2 (5 bases). Specimen: CD8+ T cells from PBMCs. The CDR3 region has the DNA TGTGCCAGCAGCTCCGGACTTACACCCTACGAGCAGTACTTC. Amino acids: CASSSGLTPYEQYF.